This TCR beta chain came from a study of T cell clonality in common variable immunodeficiency. Control and CVID samples contributed equal amounts of genomic DNA. Profiled with immunoSEQ multiplex PCR; TCRdb holds only in-frame clones, not every one. This sample carries more than 55,000 clones, none of them present only once. Germline values: CDR1 MGHRA, CDR2 YSYEKL. The V segment lost 5 bases and the J segment 2 bases; nucleotides outside the gene matches: 12. The CDR3 extends over 17 amino acids. This clone was seen at least ten times. Antigen: not known. The CDR3 extends 3 residues past the end of the read, so its final part is completed from the germline J gene. Caucasian heritage predominated among both patients and controls. Study-wide results and caveats: CVID subjects had higher TCRbeta clonality than healthy controls, most marked in about a third.

The J gene is TRBJ2-3, the V gene TRBV4-1; TRBD2 aligns across 8 bases. Sequenced material: peripheral blood mononuclear cells. This clonotype originated in a person aged 18-70 years in good health. CDR3 DNA, as far as it was read: TGCGCCAGCAGCGACCCCTTGCGGGGGGCGGACACAGATACG. This sequence encodes CASSDPLRGADTDT. The full CDR3 is CASSDPLRGADTDTQYF.